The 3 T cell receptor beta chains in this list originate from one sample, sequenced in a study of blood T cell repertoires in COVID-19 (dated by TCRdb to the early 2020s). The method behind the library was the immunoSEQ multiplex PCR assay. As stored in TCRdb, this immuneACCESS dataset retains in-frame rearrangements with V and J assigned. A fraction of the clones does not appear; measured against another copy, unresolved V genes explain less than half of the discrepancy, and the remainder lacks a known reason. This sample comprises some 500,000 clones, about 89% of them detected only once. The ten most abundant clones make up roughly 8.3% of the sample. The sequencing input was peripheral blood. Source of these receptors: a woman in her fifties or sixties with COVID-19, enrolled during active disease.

DNA of the CDR3: TGTGCCAGCACCGAGGGGGAGCGGGGGAACACTGAAGCTTTCTTT. This encodes CASTEGERGNTEAFF. This chain links TRBV7-8 with TRBJ1-1, with a possible D match to TRBD1 (6 bases). In germline, CDR1 is SGHVS, CDR2 FQNEAQ. V was cut by 7 bases and J by 1 base, with 16 bases left in between. This CDR3 is built from 15 residues.

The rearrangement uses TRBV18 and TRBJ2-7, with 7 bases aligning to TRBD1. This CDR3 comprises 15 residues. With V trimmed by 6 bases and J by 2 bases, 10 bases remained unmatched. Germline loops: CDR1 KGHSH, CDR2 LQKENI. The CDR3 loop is CASSPRTGFAYEQYF. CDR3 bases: TGTGCCAGCTCCCCTCGGACAGGTTTCGCCTACGAGCAGTACTTC.

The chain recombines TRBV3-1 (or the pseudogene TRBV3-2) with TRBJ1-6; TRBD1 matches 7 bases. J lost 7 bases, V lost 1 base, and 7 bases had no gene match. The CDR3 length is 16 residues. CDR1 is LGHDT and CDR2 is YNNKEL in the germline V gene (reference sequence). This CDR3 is CASSQGRDRGNSPLHF. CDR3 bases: TGTGCCAGCAGCCAAGGGCGGGACAGAGGGAATTCACCCCTCCACTTT.